One and the same sample provided the 20 T cell receptor beta chains below, sequenced in a study of CD8 T cells in ankylosing spondylitis. Via MiXCR, TCRdb re-called the 5' RACE reads, giving one row per CDR3 protein. Here the sample spans roughly 150,000 distinct CDR3 sequences, roughly 31% being singletons. Source material: synovial fluid, either unsorted or a sorted T cell fraction (not recorded which). The receptors derive from a male donor with ankylosing spondylitis.

The chain joins TRBV6-5 to TRBJ2-2, with D possibly being TRBD1 or TRBD2 (6 bases each). The V and J ends lost 0 bases and 5 bases respectively, with 13 bases between them. The length of the CDR3 is 16 residues. Per germline, CDR1 MNHEY and CDR2 SVGAGI. DNA of the CDR3: TGTGCCAGCAGTTACTCGAGGAAGGGGGGTACCGGGGAGCTGTTTTTT. Residues: CASSYSRKGGTGELFF.

The sample holds a few counts of this clonotype. The V call is TRBV7-2, the J call TRBJ1-5; TRBD1 matches 8 bases. Germline values: CDR1 SGHTA, CDR2 FQGNSA. V was pared by 3 bases and J by 2 bases, with 6 bases of the junction left unmatched. The CDR3 has 16 residues. The CDR3 coding sequence is TGTGCCAGCAGCTTGGGCAGGGGGCTAGGCAATCAGCCCCAGCATTTT. Its protein is CASSLGRGLGNQPQHF. Complete variable domain (other parts from reference TRBV7-2 and TRBJ1-5): GAGVSQSPSNKVTEKGKDVELRCDPISGHTALYWYRQSLGQGLEFLIYFQGNSAPDKSGLPSDRFSAERTGGSVSTLTIQRTQQEDSAVYLCASSLGRGLGNQPQHFGDGTRLSIL.

This clonotype occurred many times. The V gene is TRBV5-1, the J gene TRBJ1-3; no reliable D call. Trimming pared 2 bases from V and 2 bases from J, leaving 8 bases between. The CDR3 extends over 14 amino acids. Looked up from germline, CDR1 is SGHRS and CDR2 is YFSETQ. CDR3 region: CASSFGGAGNTIYF. CDR3 DNA sequence: TGCGCCAGCAGCTTTGGAGGAGCTGGAAACACCATATATTTT. The full variable domain, its missing parts supplied by reference TRBV5-1 and TRBJ1-3, is KAGVTQTPRYLIKTRGQQVTLSCSPISGHRSVSWYQQTPGQGLQFLFEYFSETQRNKGNFPGRFSGRQFSNSRSEMNVSTLELGDSALYLCASSFGGAGNTIYFGEGSWLTVV.

The chain joins TRBV9 to TRBJ2-1, with 11 bases that match TRBD2. The CDR3 length is 15 residues. In germline, CDR1 is SGDLS, CDR2 YYNGEE. Germline trimming cut 2 bases from V and 7 bases from J; bases unmatched to any gene: 5. The CDR3: CASSVTSGSGNEQFF. The DNA for the CDR3 is TGTGCCAGCAGCGTCACTAGCGGGAGCGGGAATGAGCAGTTCTTC.

V gene TRBV20-1 combines with J gene TRBJ1-1; TRBD1 is a possible D gene (5 bases). CDR3 length: 15 residues. Germline V CDR1 and CDR2: DFQATT, SNEGSKA (reference sequence). V lost 1 base, J lost 9 bases, and 21 bases lay in between. This chain's CDR3 is CSARGSGTLLGKAFF. DNA of the CDR3: TGCAGTGCTAGAGGCTCAGGGACCCTCCTGGGAAAAGCTTTCTTT.

The CDR3 loop reads CAISERGGETEAFF. CDR3 in DNA: TGTGCCATCAGTGAGCGAGGGGGCGAAACTGAAGCTTTCTTT. The chain has TRBV10-3 and TRBJ1-1; 7 bases align to TRBD1. Germline V CDR1 and CDR2: ENHRY, SYGVKD. The CDR3 extends over 14 amino acids. V shed 2 bases and J 5 bases; nucleotides not matched to a gene: 5.

CDR3 in DNA: TGTGCCAGTAGTATCCATAGCGGGGGCCGCACAGATACGCAGTATTTT. It specifies CASSIHSGGRTDTQYF. The chain joins TRBV19 to TRBJ2-3; the match to TRBD2 covers 9 bases. With V trimmed by 3 bases and J by 1 base, 5 bases remained unmatched. CDR1 LNHDA and CDR2 SQIVND come from the germline V gene (reference sequence). The CDR3 extends over 16 amino acids.

The chain couples TRBV30 to TRBJ1-2; D is unclear. The length of the CDR3 is 12 residues. Germline assignment: CDR1 GTSNPN and CDR2 SVGIG (reference sequence). Trimming removed 4 bases at V and 2 bases at J, with 8 bases between. The CDR3 sequence is CAWTGANYGYTF. In DNA form, the CDR3 reads TGTGCCTGGACAGGTGCCAACTATGGCTACACCTTC. The full variable domain, in which reference TRBV30 and TRBJ1-2 provide the parts outside the CDR3, is SQTIHQWPATLVQPVGSPLSLECTVEGTSNPNLYWYRQAAGRGLQLLFYSVGIGQISSEVPQNLSASRPQDRQFILSSKKLLLSDSGFYLCAWTGANYGYTFGSGTRLTVV.

By share of the sample, this clonotype is medium-sized. The CDR3 DNA reads TGTGCCAGCAGCTTAAACCCGACTAGCGGTTACAATGAGCAGTTCTTC. Translating it yields CASSLNPTSGYNEQFF. The gene calls are TRBV7-3 and TRBJ2-1, with 9 bases fitting TRBD2. Trimming took 1 base from V and 4 from J; bases not matched to a gene: 5. Germline V CDR1 and CDR2: SGHTA, FQGTGA. The CDR3 length is 16 residues. The full variable domain, its missing parts supplied by reference TRBV7-3 and TRBJ2-1, is GAGVSQTPSNKVTEKGKYVELRCDPISGHTALYWYRQSLGQGPEFLIYFQGTGAADDSGLPNDRFFAVRPEGSVSTLKIQRTERGDSAVYLCASSLNPTSGYNEQFFGPGTRLTVL.

The V gene is TRBV12-3 or TRBV12-4, the J gene TRBJ1-1; 9 bases match TRBD1. Trimming removed 5 bases from V and 1 base from J; junction bases left unmatched: 8. CDR3 size: 16 residues. CDR3 nucleotides: TGTGCCAGCAGTCCATCAACAGGGGGCAGGAACACTGAAGCTTTCTTT. Its protein product is CASSPSTGGRNTEAFF.

Only a few counts were recorded for this clonotype. This chain uses TRBV7-9 with TRBJ2-7; D uncertain. Germline loops: CDR1 SEHNR, CDR2 FQNEAQ (reference sequence). There are 17 residues in the CDR3. Between the trimmed V and J ends, which lost 5 bases and 1 base, there was a span of 21 bases. The CDR3 DNA reads as TGTGCCAGCAGCCCCCAAGGTACCACCCTGTCATCCTACGAGCAGTACTTC. Translation gives CASSPQGTTLSSYEQYF. The full variable domain, rest sourced from reference TRBV7-9 and TRBJ2-7, is DTGVSQNPRHKITKRGQNVTFRCDPISEHNRLYWYRQTLGQGPEFLTYFQNEAQLEKSRLLSDRFSAERPKGSFSTLEIQRTEQGDSAMYLCASSPQGTTLSSYEQYFGPGTRLTVT.

The rearrangement links TRBV6-1 to TRBJ2-1; 12 bases align to TRBD2. CDR3 length: 14 residues. Germline lookup yields CDR1 MNHNS and CDR2 SASEGT. The junction had 1 base not matched to a gene; V was cut back by 6 bases and J by 4 bases. Written as DNA, the CDR3 is TGTGCCAGCAGCGGGACTAGCGGGTACAATGAGCAGTTCTTC. This codes for CASSGTSGYNEQFF.

This clonotype was seen only a few times. The V gene is TRBV29-1, the J gene TRBJ1-1, with D perhaps TRBD1 (6 bases). The CDR3 loop spans 12 amino acids. The V end lost 5 bases, the J end lost 8 bases, and 15 bases lay between the germline ends. Germline-derived CDR1 and CDR2 are SQVTM and ANQGSEA. As DNA, the CDR3 is TGCAGCGTTAGGGGGGAGCAGGGCGAAGCTTTCTTT. Residues: CSVRGEQGEAFF.

This chain links TRBV14 with TRBJ2-2; D perhaps matches TRBD2 (6 bases). The CDR3 is 16 amino acids. V was clipped by 0 bases and J by 7 bases, with 15 bases between them. CDR1 and CDR2 from the germline V gene are SGHDN and FVKESK. The CDR3 region is CASSQEVTRRGGELFF. CDR3 DNA: TGTGCCAGCAGCCAAGAAGTAACACGGAGGGGCGGGGAGCTGTTTTTT. Based on the CDR3 plus reference TRBV14 and TRBJ2-2, the full variable domain is EAGVTQFPSHSVIEKGQTVTLRCDPISGHDNLYWYRRVMGKEIKFLLHFVKESKQDESGMPNNRFLAERTGGTYSTLKVQPAELEDSGVYFCASSQEVTRRGGELFFGEGSRLTVL.

There are many counts of this clonotype. This rearrangement joins TRBV7-9 to TRBJ1-6; 10 bases line up with TRBD1. The CDR3 totals 16 residues. The germline CDR1 and CDR2 sequences are SEHNR and FQNEAQ (reference sequence). With 4 bases clipped from V and 3 bases from J, the junction kept 3 bases outside the gene matches. The CDR3 coding sequence is TGTGCCAGCAGCTCGGGACAGGGGTTCTATAATTCACCCCTCCACTTT. This sequence encodes CASSSGQGFYNSPLHF.

The rearrangement uses TRBV12-3 or TRBV12-4 and TRBJ1-2; 12 bases map to TRBD1. Trimming at V came to 5 bases and at J to 4 bases, leaving 11 bases not matched to a gene. This CDR3 is built from 17 residues. The DNA of the CDR3 is TGTGCCAGCAGTGGCGCCTTGGGACAGGGGGCTGGCTATGGCTACACCTTC. Protein product: CASSGALGQGAGYGYTF.

This chain uses TRBV6-2 or TRBV6-3 with TRBJ2-3, with D tentatively TRBD2 (5 bases). The CDR3 spans 13 residues. Germline CDR1 reads MNHEY; CDR2 reads SVGEGT. Trimming left V 6 bases short and J 2 bases short, with 9 bases between. The CDR3 loop reads CASSRGNTDTQYF. CDR3 coding DNA: TGTGCCAGCAGCCGAGGGAACACAGATACGCAGTATTTT.

The chain is built from TRBV30 and TRBJ1-5; D is undetermined. Germline V gene lookup returns CDR1 GTSNPN and CDR2 SVGIG (reference sequence). The CDR3 spans 14 residues. Trimming removed 4 bases from V and 0 bases from J, with 10 bases in between. CDR3 bases: TGTGCCTGGACTCTGCGGGGTAGCAATCAGCCCCAGCATTTT. Translated, it gives CAWTLRGSNQPQHF.

This clonotype was counted between two and nine times. The DNA of the CDR3 is TGTGCCAGCTCACCACGACTTACCGAGGGCACAGGCTATGGCTACACCTTC. It encodes CASSPRLTEGTGYGYTF. The rearrangement links TRBV18 to TRBJ1-2; D possibly corresponds to TRBD1 (5 bases). Trimming shortened V by 1 base and J by 4 bases, and 19 bases separated the two germline ends. Germline assignment: CDR1 KGHSH and CDR2 LQKENI. The CDR3 sequence is 17 residues long.

In this sample, this clonotype turned up many times. The chain is built from TRBV5-6 and TRBJ2-1; D gene unclear. V was pared by 0 bases and J by 0 bases, with 16 bases between. This CDR3 spans 18 amino acids. Germline values: CDR1 SGHDT, CDR2 YYEEEE. DNA for the CDR3: TGTGCCAGCAGCTTGGGGTTAGACCACCTCCGCTCCTACAATGAGCAGTTCTTC. Protein product: CASSLGLDHLRSYNEQFF.